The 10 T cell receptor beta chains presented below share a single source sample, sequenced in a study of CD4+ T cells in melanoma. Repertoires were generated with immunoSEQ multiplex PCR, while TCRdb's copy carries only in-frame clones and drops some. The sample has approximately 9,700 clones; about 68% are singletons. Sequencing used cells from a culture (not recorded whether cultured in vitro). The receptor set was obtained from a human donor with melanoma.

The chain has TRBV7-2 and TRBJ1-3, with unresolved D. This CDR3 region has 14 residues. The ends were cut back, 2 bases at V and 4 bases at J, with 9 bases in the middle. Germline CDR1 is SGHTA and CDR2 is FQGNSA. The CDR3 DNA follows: TGTGCCAGCAGCTTATCTTATAGGGGAAACACCATATATTTT. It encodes CASSLSYRGNTIYF.

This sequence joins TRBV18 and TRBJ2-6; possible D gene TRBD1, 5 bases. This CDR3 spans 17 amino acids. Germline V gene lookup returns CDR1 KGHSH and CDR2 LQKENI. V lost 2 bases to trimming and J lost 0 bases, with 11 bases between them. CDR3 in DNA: TGTGCCAGCTCACCATACAGGACGTACTCTGGGGCCAACGTCCTGACTTTC. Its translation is CASSPYRTYSGANVLTF.

CDR3 residues: CALETGWETEAFF. The CDR3 DNA sequence: TGTGCCTTAGAGACAGGGTGGGAGACTGAAGCTTTCTTT. The gene calls are TRBV30 and TRBJ1-1; 7 bases align to TRBD1. Germline lookup yields CDR1 GTSNPN and CDR2 SVGIG (reference sequence). V dropped 7 bases and J dropped 5; count of bases not matched to a gene: 10. CDR3 length equals 13 residues.

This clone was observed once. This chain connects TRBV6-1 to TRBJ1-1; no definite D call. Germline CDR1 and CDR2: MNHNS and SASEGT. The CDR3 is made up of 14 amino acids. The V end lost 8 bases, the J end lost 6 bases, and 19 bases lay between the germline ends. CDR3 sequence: CASYKGWNSAEAFF. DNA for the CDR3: TGTGCCAGCTATAAGGGTTGGAACTCGGCTGAAGCTTTCTTT.

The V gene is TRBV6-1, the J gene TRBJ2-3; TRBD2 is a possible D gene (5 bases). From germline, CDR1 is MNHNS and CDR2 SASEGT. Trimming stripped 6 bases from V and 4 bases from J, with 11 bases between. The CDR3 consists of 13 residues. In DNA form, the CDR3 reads TGTGCCAGCAGAAGACTGGGAGCAGATACGCAGTATTTT. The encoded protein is CASRRLGADTQYF.

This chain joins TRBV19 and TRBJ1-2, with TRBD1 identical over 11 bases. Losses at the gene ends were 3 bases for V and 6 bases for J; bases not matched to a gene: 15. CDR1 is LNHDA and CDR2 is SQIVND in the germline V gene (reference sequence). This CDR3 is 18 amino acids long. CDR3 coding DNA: TGTGCCAGTAGTATTCAAGCCCGGACAGGGGGCGTTTTGGATGGCTACACCTTC. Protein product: CASSIQARTGGVLDGYTF.

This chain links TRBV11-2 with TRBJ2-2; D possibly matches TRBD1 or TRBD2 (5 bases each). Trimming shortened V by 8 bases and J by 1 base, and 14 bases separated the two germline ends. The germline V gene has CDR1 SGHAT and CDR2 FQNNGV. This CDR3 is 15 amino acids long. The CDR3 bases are TGTGCCAGCTCGGGACGTAACCTGAACACCGGGGAGCTGTTTTTT. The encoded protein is CASSGRNLNTGELFF.

DNA of the CDR3: TGCGCCAGCCGAGACAGGACGCTAAGCACAGATACGCAGTATTTT. It specifies CASRDRTLSTDTQYF. The V call is TRBV5-1, the J call TRBJ2-3; D possibly corresponds to TRBD1 (6 bases). This CDR3 is 15 amino acids long. V lost 7 bases and J 0 bases, leaving 15 bases between the germline ends. Germline lookup yields CDR1 SGHRS and CDR2 YFSETQ.

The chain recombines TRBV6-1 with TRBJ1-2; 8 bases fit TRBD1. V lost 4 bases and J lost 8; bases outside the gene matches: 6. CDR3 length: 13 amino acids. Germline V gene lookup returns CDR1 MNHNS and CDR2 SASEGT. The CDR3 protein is CASSVGTGYGYTF. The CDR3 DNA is TGTGCCAGCAGTGTCGGGACAGGTTACGGCTACACCTTC.

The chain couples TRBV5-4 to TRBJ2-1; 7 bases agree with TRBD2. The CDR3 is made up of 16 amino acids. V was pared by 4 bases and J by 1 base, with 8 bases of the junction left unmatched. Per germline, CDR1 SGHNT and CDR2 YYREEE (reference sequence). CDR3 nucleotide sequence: TGTGCCAGCAGCCGCGGGGGAGGGGCTTCCTACAATGAGCAGTTCTTC. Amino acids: CASSRGGGASYNEQFF.